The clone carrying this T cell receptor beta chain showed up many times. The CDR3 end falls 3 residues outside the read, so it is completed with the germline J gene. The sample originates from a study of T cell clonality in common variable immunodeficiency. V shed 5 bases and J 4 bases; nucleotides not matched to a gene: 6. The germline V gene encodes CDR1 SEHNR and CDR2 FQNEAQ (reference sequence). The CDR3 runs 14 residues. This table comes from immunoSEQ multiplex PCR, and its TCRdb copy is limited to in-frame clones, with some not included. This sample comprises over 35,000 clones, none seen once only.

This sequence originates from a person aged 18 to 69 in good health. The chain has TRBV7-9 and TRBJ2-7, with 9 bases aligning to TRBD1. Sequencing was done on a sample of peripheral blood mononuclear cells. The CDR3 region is CASSKQGAQYEQYF. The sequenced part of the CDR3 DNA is TGTGCCAGCAGCAAACAGGGGGCGCAATACGAG.